These 3 T cell receptor beta chains share one sample of origin, sequenced in a study of T cell responses to AZD1222 COVID-19 vaccine (dated by TCRdb to the early 2020s). Library prep was done by the immunoSEQ multiplex PCR assay. TCRdb holds this immuneACCESS table with in-frame rearrangements only. Some clones are missing; in checked studies, unresolved V genes explain under half, and the rest has no known cause. This sample is represented by 99,000 or so clones; 85% to 90% of them were singletons. Together, the top ten hold around 2.3% of the sample. In light of the paper, this sample's time point label describes: baseline before first vaccination. The sequences come from peripheral blood, collected on day 0 of AZD1222 vaccination. Receptor source: an adult in good health.

The J gene is TRBJ1-2, the V gene TRBV19; D not certain. CDR3 length: 13 amino acids. Deletions cut 6 bases from V and 2 bases from J, with 10 bases between. CDR1 and CDR2 from the germline V gene are LNHDA and SQIVND (reference sequence). CDR3 bases: TGTGCCAGTAGACGGGGAGTAAACTATGGCTACACCTTC. This translates into CASRRGVNYGYTF.

In nucleotides, the CDR3 is TGTGCCAGCAAGGCGGGCGGGGGCCCCGTCGAGCAGTACTTC. Residues: CASKAGGGPVEQYF. This chain joins TRBV27 and TRBJ2-7; weak D call: TRBD2 (7 bases). Trimming took 7 bases from V and 6 from J, leaving 19 bases between them. From germline, CDR1 is MNHEY and CDR2 SMNVEV (reference sequence). This CDR3 has 14 residues.

This clone appeared a single time. The chain couples TRBV20-1 to TRBJ1-1; D is unresolved. This CDR3 has 10 residues. Germline CDR1 DFQATT, CDR2 SNEGSKA (reference sequence). V lost 6 bases and J 4 bases, leaving 6 bases between the germline ends. CDR3 DNA: TGCAGTGCCGGAGTCACTGAAGCTTTCTTT. Translating gives CSAGVTEAFF.